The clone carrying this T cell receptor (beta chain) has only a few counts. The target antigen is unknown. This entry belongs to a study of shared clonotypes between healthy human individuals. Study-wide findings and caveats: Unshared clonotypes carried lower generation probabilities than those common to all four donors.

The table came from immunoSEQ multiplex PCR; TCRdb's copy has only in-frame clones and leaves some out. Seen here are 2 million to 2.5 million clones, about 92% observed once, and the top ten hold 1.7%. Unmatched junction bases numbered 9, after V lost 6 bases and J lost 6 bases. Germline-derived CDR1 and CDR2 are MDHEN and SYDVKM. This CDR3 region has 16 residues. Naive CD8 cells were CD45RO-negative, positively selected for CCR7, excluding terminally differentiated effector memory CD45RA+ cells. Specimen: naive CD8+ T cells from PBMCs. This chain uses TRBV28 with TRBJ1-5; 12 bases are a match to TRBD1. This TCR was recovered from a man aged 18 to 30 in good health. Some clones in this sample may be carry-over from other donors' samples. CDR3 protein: CASRDVGQGARQPQHF. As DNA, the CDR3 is TGTGCCAGCAGAGACGTGGGACAGGGGGCCCGTCAGCCCCAGCATTTT.